This TCR beta chain was retrieved from a study of blood T cell repertoires in COVID-19. Study details: The analysed material was cDNA or gDNA that came from T cells, B-cell-depleted T cells, or PBMCs.

TCRdb's copy holds only in-frame clones and misses some; the assay was immunoSEQ multiplex PCR. The repertoire holds 390,000 or so clones, with 80% to 90% as singletons. This clonotype was obtained from a woman aged 25-40 years with active or convalescent COVID-19. Sequencing used peripheral blood.

CDR3 coding DNA: TGTGCCAGCAGCTTGCGCTGGGACTGGGACACTGAAGCTTTCTTT. Encoded protein: CASSLRWDWDTEAFF. V gene TRBV5-5 combines with J gene TRBJ1-1; maybe TRBD1 (5 bases). CDR1 is SGHKS, CDR2 YYEKEE, per germline (reference sequence). The CDR3 sequence is 15 residues long. V was pared by 1 base and J by 3 bases, with 13 bases between.